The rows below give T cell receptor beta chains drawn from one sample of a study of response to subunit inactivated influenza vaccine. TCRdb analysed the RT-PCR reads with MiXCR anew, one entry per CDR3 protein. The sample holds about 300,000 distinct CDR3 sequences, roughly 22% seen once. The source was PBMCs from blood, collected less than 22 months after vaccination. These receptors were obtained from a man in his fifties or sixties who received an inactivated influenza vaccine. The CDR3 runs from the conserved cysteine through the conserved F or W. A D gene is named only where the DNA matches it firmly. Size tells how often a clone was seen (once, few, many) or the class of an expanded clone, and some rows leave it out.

cdr3_nt: TGTGCCACCAGCAGAGATCCGGGTAGCAATCAGCCCCAGCATTTT
cdr3_aa: CATSRDPGSNQPQHF
clone_size: many
j_call: TRBJ1-5
d_call: .
v_call: TRBV15

cdr3_nt: TGTGCCAGCAGCCCGACAGGACGGTCGCTCTATGGCTACACCTTC
cdr3_aa: CASSPTGRSLYGYTF
clone_size: .
j_call: TRBJ1-2
d_call: .
v_call: TRBV28

cdr3_nt: TGTGCCAGCAGTGTTTCGGGAGTTGCTTCCGAGCAGTACTTC
cdr3_aa: CASSVSGVASEQYF
clone_size: .
j_call: TRBJ2-7
d_call: .
v_call: TRBV2

cdr3_nt: TGTGCCACCAGCAGGGCACAGGGGGATACTGAAGCTTTCTTT
cdr3_aa: CATSRAQGDTEAFF
clone_size: many
j_call: TRBJ1-1
d_call: TRBD1
v_call: TRBV15

cdr3_nt: TGTGCCAGCAGTAAACCCTCGGGGCTGAGGAACACTGAAGCTTTCTTT
cdr3_aa: CASSKPSGLRNTEAFF
clone_size: .
j_call: TRBJ1-1
d_call: .
v_call: TRBV12-3/TRBV12-4

cdr3_nt: TGTGCCATCAGTGCCGGGTGGAACACTGAAGCTTTCTTT
cdr3_aa: CAISAGWNTEAFF
clone_size: few
j_call: TRBJ1-1
d_call: .
v_call: TRBV10-3

cdr3_nt: TGTGCCAGCAGTTTATCGATTGACAGCAATGAGCAGTTCTTC
cdr3_aa: CASSLSIDSNEQFF
clone_size: .
j_call: TRBJ2-1
d_call: .
v_call: TRBV27

cdr3_nt: TGTGCCAGCAGTTTCCATGACCCGCCGGGCTATGGCTACACCTTC
cdr3_aa: CASSFHDPPGYGYTF
clone_size: .
j_call: TRBJ1-2
d_call: .
v_call: TRBV27

cdr3_nt: TGCAGCGTTGAGTCCATGGGGAATGAGCAGTTCTTC
cdr3_aa: CSVESMGNEQFF
clone_size: many
j_call: TRBJ2-1
d_call: .
v_call: TRBV29-1

cdr3_nt: TGCAGTGCTCTCAAGGCTAGCGGTTTCGCCGGGGAGCTGTTTTTT
cdr3_aa: CSALKASGFAGELFF
clone_size: .
j_call: TRBJ2-2
d_call: TRBD2
v_call: TRBV20-1